This TCR beta chain is drawn from a study of identical twins. General observations from the study: Modeled out-of-frame TCR alpha sharing in monozygotic twins fell below observed levels.

Remarks on this clonotype: Its antigen is not known.

In TCRdb, the 5' RACE reads were re-called with MiXCR into one record per CDR3 protein. This sample has approximately 500,000 distinct CDR3 sequences, with more than 20% found just once. The ends were cut back, 3 bases at V and 8 bases at J, with 15 bases in the middle. The CDR3 consists of 14 residues. The germline V gene encodes CDR1 LGHDT and CDR2 YNNKEL (reference sequence). These data were also filed under a second study, of T cells expressing NK-cell markers. This second study says: Each of about 6 donors carried dominant NKG2C+ clonotypes accounting for about 1.0-7.0% of CD8+ T cells. These clonotypes, the leaders elsewhere, also led the CD3+CD56-NKG2C+ fraction in a few donors.

Input material: CD4+ T cells sorted from blood. This chain uses TRBV3-1 with TRBJ2-3, with D hard to call. The sequence came from a young woman in good health. The CDR3 spells CASSHLSSASTQYF. DNA of the CDR3: TGTGCCAGCAGCCATCTATCATCAGCGAGTACGCAGTATTTT.